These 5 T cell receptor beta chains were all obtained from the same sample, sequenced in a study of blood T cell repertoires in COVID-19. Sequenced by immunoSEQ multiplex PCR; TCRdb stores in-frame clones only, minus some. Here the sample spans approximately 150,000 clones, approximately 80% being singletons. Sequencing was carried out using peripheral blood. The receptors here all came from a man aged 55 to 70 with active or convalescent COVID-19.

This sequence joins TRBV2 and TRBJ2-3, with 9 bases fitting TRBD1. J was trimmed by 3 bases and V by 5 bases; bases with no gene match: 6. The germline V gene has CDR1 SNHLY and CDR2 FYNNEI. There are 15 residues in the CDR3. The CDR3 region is CASSRSGQGTDTQYF. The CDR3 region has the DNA TGTGCCAGCAGTAGATCGGGACAGGGAACAGATACGCAGTATTTT. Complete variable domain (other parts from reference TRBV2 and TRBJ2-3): EPEVTQTPSHQVTQMGQEVILRCVPISNHLYFYWYRQILGQKVEFLVSFYNNEISEKSEIFDDQFSVERPDGSNFTLKIRSTKLEDSAMYFCASSRSGQGTDTQYFGPGTRLTVL.

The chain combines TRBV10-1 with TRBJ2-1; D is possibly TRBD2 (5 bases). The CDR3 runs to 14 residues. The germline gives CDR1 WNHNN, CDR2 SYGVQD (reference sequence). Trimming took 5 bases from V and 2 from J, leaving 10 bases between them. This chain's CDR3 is CASSMDGTYNEQFF. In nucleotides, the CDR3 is TGCGCCAGCAGTATGGACGGGACCTACAATGAGCAGTTCTTC.

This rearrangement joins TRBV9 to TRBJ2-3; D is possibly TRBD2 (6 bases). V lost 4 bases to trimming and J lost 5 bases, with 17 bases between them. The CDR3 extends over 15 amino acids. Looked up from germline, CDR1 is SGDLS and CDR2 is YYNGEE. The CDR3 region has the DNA TGTGCCAGCAGCTTCGGAAGTGCGGGACGAGATACGCAGTATTTT. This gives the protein CASSFGSAGRDTQYF.

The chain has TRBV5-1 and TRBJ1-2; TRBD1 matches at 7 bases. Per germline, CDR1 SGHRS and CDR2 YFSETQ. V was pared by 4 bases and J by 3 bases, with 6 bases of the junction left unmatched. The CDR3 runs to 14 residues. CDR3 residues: CASSLTGQDYGYTF. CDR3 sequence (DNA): TGCGCCAGCAGCCTAACCGGACAGGACTATGGCTACACCTTC.

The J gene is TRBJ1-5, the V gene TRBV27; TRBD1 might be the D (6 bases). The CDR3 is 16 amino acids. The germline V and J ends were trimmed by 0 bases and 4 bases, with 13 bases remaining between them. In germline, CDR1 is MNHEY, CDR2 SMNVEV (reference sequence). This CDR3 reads CASSLSAGAVNQPQHF. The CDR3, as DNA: TGTGCCAGCAGTTTATCAGCGGGGGCCGTAAATCAGCCCCAGCATTTT.